A single sample is the source of the 10 T cell receptor beta chains below, sequenced in a study of OX40 agonist ivuxolimab in advanced cancers. Some clones are missing from TCRdb's copy, which holds only in-frame ones; the method was immunoSEQ multiplex PCR. The sample contains about 77,000 clones, around 83% of which appear only once. The sample was CD4+ or CD8+ T cells sorted from blood, taken in a trial of the OX40 agonist ivuxolimab. These receptors came from an adult with an advanced solid tumor such as melanoma, head and neck, liver or kidney cancer.

J is TRBJ2-1 and V is TRBV27; D is undetermined. The CDR3 has 12 amino acids. Germline V gene lookup returns CDR1 MNHEY and CDR2 SMNVEV (reference sequence). The V end lost 3 bases, the J end lost 4 bases, and 4 bases lay between the germline ends. The CDR3: CASSLNYNEQFF. For the CDR3, the DNA is TGTGCCAGCAGTTTGAATTACAATGAGCAGTTCTTC.

The CDR3 spells CASSLFRGSGYTF. In DNA form, the CDR3 reads TGTGCCAGCAGCTTATTTCGGGGCAGTGGCTACACCTTC. This sequence joins TRBV7-8 and TRBJ1-2; possible D gene TRBD1, 5 bases. CDR3 length equals 13 residues. V dropped 2 bases and J dropped 7 bases, with 11 bases sitting between them. Per germline, CDR1 SGHVS and CDR2 FQNEAQ.

The rearrangement uses TRBV5-1 and TRBJ2-5; the match to TRBD1 covers 7 bases. J gave up 4 bases and V 0 bases, and 6 bases lay outside the gene matches. Germline values: CDR1 SGHRS, CDR2 YFSETQ. This CDR3 contains 15 residues. The CDR3 DNA reads as TGCGCCAGCAGCTTGGGAGGGGGCCGCGGAGAGACCCAGTACTTC. Amino acid sequence: CASSLGGGRGETQYF.

V usage is TRBV15 and J usage is TRBJ2-5; no clear D gene. There are 13 residues in the CDR3. Looked up from germline, CDR1 is LNHNV and CDR2 is YYDKDF (reference sequence). V was clipped by 0 bases and J by 2 bases, with 4 bases between them. The CDR3 coding sequence is TGTGCCACCAGCAGAGACAGGCAAGAGACCCAGTACTTC. The encoded protein is CATSRDRQETQYF. The full variable domain, rest sourced from reference TRBV15 and TRBJ2-5, is DAMVIQNPRYQVTQFGKPVTLSCSQTLNHNVMYWYQQKSSQAPKLLFHYYDKDFNNEADTPDNFQSRRPNTSFCFLDIRSPGLGDTAMYLCATSRDRQETQYFGPGTRLLVL.

The chain employs TRBV19 and TRBJ2-3; 10 bases agree with TRBD1. Per germline, CDR1 LNHDA and CDR2 SQIVND (reference sequence). Trimming took 6 bases from V and 3 from J; bases not matched to a gene: 6. The length of the CDR3 is 15 residues. CDR3 region: CASSRDRGLTDTQYF. Here the CDR3 DNA reads TGTGCCAGTAGCAGAGACAGGGGGCTGACAGATACGCAGTATTTT.

The V and J genes are TRBV5-1 and TRBJ1-2; D is uncertain. Germline V gene data show CDR1 as SGHRS and CDR2 as YFSETQ. The ends were cut back, 4 bases at V and 6 bases at J, with 10 bases in the middle. This CDR3 has 12 amino acids. DNA for the CDR3: TGCGCCAGCAGCGGCCGTAAGAATGGCTACACCTTC. Translated, it gives CASSGRKNGYTF.

This chain links TRBV7-7 with TRBJ2-5; the D is unclear. Trimming took 2 bases from V and 3 from J, leaving 7 bases between them. CDR3 length: 13 residues. The germline gives CDR1 SSHAT, CDR2 FNYEAQ (reference sequence). The CDR3 here is CASSLSTKETQYF. The DNA for the CDR3 is TGTGCCAGCAGCTTAAGCACGAAAGAGACCCAGTACTTC.

Here the CDR3 DNA reads TGTGCCAGCAGCTTATATCGGGGGGACTCACCCCTCCACTTT. Protein product: CASSLYRGDSPLHF. The rearrangement joins TRBV7-6 to TRBJ1-6; D possibly corresponds to TRBD1 (5 bases). CDR3 length equals 14 residues. Germline-derived CDR1 and CDR2 are SGHVS and FNYEAQ. Trimming took 2 bases from V and 10 from J, leaving 12 bases between them.

The sample holds a few counts of this clone. This chain links TRBV6-6 with TRBJ1-4; D call uncertain. V was clipped by 8 bases and J by 2 bases, with 15 bases between them. Germline lookup yields CDR1 MNHNY and CDR2 SVGAGI (reference sequence). The CDR3 sequence is 15 residues long. CDR3 protein: CASSSQRGTNEKLFF. The CDR3 region has the DNA TGTGCCAGCTCAAGCCAAAGAGGGACTAATGAAAAACTGTTTTTT.

This chain uses TRBV14 with TRBJ2-5; D is uncertain. V gave up 1 base and J gave up 4 bases, with 1 base separating them. This CDR3 is built from 11 residues. Germline CDR1 and CDR2: SGHDN and FVKESK. In DNA form, the CDR3 reads TGTGCCAGCAGCCAAGCAGAGACCCAGTACTTC. Translating gives CASSQAETQYF.